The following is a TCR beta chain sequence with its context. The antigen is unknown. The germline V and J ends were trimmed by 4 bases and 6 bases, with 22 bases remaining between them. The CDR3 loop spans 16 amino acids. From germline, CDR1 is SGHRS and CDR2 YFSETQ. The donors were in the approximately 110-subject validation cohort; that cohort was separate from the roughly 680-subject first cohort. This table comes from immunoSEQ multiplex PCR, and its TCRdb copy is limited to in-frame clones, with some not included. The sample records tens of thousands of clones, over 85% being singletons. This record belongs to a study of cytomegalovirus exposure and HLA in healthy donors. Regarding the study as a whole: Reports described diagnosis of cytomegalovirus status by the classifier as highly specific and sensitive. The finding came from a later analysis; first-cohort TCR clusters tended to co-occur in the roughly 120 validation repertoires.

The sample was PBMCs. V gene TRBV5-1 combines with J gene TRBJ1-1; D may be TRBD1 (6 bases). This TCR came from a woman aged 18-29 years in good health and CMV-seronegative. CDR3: CASSLTSGDGDAEAFF. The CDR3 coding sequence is TGCGCCAGCAGCCTTACTTCAGGGGACGGGGATGCTGAAGCTTTCTTT.